The entry that follows covers one T cell receptor beta chain sequence. The data derive from a study of blood T cell repertoires in COVID-19. Across the study: Donors in the United States, Italy and Spain gave samples during acute or convalescent COVID-19.

The CDR3 has 15 residues. Trimming left V 0 bases short and J 2 bases short, with 9 bases between. Per the germline V gene, CDR1 is LGHDT and CDR2 is YNNKEL (reference sequence). Ages ranged from roughly 18 to 100 years, with residence in approximately 23 US areas. Symptom resolution, clearance, or two negative PCRs marked the recovered donors of Cohort 3. In the study's own analysis: Scientists estimated how many nucleated cells there were by amplifying reference gene primers. Repertoires were generated with immunoSEQ multiplex PCR, while TCRdb's copy carries only in-frame clones and drops some. For V, J and clone size, that table is used; D and trimming come from the DNA. In the table there are 140,000 to 150,000 clones, approximately 86% of which are singletons.

Sequencing input: PBMCs or T cells enriched from blood (not recorded which). The chain is built from TRBV3-1 (or the pseudogene TRBV3-2) and TRBJ2-3; D uncertain. This TCR derives from a woman aged 35 to 49 who had recovered from COVID-19. CDR3 sequence: CASSQDWALTDTQYF. Here the CDR3 DNA reads TGTGCCAGCAGCCAAGATTGGGCTCTCACAGATACGCAGTATTTT.